The T cell receptor (beta chain) under discussion was sequenced for a study of T-cell memory formation after mild COVID-19. V lost 5 bases to trimming and J lost 9 bases, with 20 bases between them. The CDR3 runs to 15 residues. CDR1 is SGHAT, CDR2 FQDESV, per germline (reference sequence). TCRdb independently ran MiXCR on the 5' RACE reads; one entry per CDR3 protein. The sample records around 300,000 distinct CDR3 sequences, just under 20% being singletons. Regarding the study as a whole: Clones that got smaller from day 15 to 85 had even CD4/CD8, while clones growing later tipped toward CD4+. CD4+ contracting clones were mainly CM and EM; CD8+ ones, EMRA.

Notes on this clonotype: Its target is unknown.

This clonotype originated in a man aged 18 to 30 who had mild COVID-19 (a few samples of this study predate the infection). Cell type and time point are not known. The specimen was PBMCs or a T cell subset sorted from them (not recorded which). The V and J genes are TRBV11-1 and TRBJ2-1, with D hard to call. The CDR3 sequence is CASSETLGNSGEQFF. The CDR3 DNA sequence: TGTGCCAGCAGCGAGACATTGGGAAATTCGGGTGAGCAGTTCTTC.